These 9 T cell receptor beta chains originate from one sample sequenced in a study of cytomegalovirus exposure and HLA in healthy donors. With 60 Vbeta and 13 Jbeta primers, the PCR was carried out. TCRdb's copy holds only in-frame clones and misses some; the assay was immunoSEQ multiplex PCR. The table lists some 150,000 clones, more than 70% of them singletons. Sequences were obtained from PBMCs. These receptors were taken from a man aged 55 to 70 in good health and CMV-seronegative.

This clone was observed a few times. CDR3 region: CAISAGLAVTTQYF. CDR3 in DNA: TGTGCCATCAGTGCTGGACTAGCGGTTACAACGCAGTATTTT. The chain recombines TRBV10-3 with TRBJ2-3; 10 nucleotides line up with TRBD2. The CDR3 is 14 amino acids. Germline CDR1 is ENHRY and CDR2 is SYGVKD. The junction had 7 bases not matched to a gene; V was cut back by 4 bases and J by 9 bases.

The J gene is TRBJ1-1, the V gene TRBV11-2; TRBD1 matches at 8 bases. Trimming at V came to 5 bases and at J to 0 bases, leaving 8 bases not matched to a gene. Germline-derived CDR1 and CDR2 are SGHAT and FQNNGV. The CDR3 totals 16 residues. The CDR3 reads CASSPGTGYMNTEAFF. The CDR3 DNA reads TGTGCCAGCAGCCCCGGGACAGGTTACATGAACACTGAAGCTTTCTTT.

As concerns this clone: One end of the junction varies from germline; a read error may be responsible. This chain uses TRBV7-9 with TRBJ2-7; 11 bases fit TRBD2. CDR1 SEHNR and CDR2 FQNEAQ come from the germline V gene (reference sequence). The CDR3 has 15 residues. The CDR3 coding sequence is TGTTCCAGCAGCTTAGACGGGCTAGCGGGGGGAGAGCAGTACTTC. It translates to CSSSLDGLAGGEQYF.

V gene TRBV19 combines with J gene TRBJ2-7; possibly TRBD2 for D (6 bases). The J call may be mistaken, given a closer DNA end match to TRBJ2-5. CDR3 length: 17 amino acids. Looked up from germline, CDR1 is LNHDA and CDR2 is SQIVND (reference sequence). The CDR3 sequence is CASSFIGSGYHQETQYF. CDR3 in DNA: TGTGCCAGTAGTTTTATCGGTAGCGGATACCACCAAGAGACCCAGTACTTC.

The CDR3 spells CATSGGLAMGNEQFF. CDR3 nucleotides: TGTGCCACCAGCGGGGGACTAGCGATGGGGAATGAGCAGTTCTTC. The V gene is TRBV15, the J gene TRBJ2-1; 10 nucleotides line up with TRBD2. This CDR3 contains 15 residues. V lost 5 bases and J lost 7; bases outside the gene matches: 8. The V gene's germline CDR1 is LNHNV and CDR2 YYDKDF (reference sequence). Drawing the rest from reference TRBV15 and TRBJ2-1, the complete variable domain is DAMVIQNPRYQVTQFGKPVTLSCSQTLNHNVMYWYQQKSSQAPKLLFHYYDKDFNNEADTPDNFQSRRPNTSFCFLDIRSPGLGDTAMYLCATSGGLAMGNEQFFGPGTRLTVL.

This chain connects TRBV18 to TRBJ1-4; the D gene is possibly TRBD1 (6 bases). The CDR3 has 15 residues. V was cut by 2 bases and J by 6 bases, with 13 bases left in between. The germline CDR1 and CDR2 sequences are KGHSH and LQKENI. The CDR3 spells CASSPTGTSYEKLFF. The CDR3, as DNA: TGTGCCAGCTCACCAACAGGGACGTCCTATGAAAAACTGTTTTTT.

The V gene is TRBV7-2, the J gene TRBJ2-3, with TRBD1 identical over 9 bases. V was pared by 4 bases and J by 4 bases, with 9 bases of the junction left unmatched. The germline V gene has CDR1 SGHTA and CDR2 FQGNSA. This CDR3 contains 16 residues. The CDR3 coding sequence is TGTGCCAGCAGCTCCGTAGGGACAGGGATCGCAGATACGCAGTATTTT. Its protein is CASSSVGTGIADTQYF. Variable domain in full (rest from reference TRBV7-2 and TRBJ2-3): GAGVSQSPSNKVTEKGKDVELRCDPISGHTALYWYRQSLGQGLEFLIYFQGNSAPDKSGLPSDRFSAERTGGSVSTLTIQRTQQEDSAVYLCASSSVGTGIADTQYFGPGTRLTVL.

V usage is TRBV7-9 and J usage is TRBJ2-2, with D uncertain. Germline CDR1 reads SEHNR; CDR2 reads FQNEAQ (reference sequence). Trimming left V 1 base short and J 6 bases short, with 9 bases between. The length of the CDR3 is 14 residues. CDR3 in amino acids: CASSLGLASGELFF. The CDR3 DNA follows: TGTGCCAGCAGCTTAGGTTTGGCCTCCGGGGAGCTGTTTTTT.

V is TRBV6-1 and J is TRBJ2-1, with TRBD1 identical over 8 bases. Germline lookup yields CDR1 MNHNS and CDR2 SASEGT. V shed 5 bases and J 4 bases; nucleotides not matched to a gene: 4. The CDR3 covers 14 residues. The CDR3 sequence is CASSRTGRYNEQFF. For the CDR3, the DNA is TGTGCCAGCAGTCGGACAGGGAGGTACAATGAGCAGTTCTTC.